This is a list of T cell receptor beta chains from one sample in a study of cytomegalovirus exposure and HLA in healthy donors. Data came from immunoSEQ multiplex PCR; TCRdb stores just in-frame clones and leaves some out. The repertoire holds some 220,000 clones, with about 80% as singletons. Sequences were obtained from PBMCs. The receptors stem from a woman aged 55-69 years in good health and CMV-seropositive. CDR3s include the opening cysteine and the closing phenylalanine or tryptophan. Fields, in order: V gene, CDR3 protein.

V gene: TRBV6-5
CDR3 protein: CASIPGTPNQPQHF

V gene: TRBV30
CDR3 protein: CAWSGQGAAEAFF

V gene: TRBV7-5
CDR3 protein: CVRSQSSGPVVEAFF

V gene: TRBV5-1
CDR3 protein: CASSLGTGLNEKLFF

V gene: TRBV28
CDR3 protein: CASSSGTAGNTIYF

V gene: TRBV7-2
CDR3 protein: CASSPLAGSYNEQFF

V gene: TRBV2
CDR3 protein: CASIFQGLEVGEQYF

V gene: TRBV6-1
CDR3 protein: CASSDTGSSNQPQHF

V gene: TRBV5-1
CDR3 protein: CASSFGGTPGDTQYF

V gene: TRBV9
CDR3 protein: CASSPSSGRAGEQYF

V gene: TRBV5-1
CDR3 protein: CASSLGQPNEKLFF

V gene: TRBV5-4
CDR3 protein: CASSEGLAGLWQYF

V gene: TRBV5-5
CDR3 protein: CASSFRLGGASSYNEQFF

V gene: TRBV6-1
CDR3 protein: CASRGAITDNSPLHF

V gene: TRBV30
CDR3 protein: CAWSPLTGELFF

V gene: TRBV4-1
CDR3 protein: CASSRTGMGDNSPLHF

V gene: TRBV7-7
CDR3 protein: CASSLSSALDTQYF

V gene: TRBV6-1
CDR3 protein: CASSEQRGTGPYEQYF

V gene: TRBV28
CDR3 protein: CASRGRAEAFF

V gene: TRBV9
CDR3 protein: CASSGRGSGSGVEQFF

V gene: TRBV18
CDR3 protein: CASSQDRNTEAFF

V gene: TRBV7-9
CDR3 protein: CASSLSSQGPSPLHF

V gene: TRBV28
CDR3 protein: CASSPGTENTGELFF

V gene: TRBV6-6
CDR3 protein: CASSYPPQETQYF

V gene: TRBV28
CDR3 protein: CASGIPGLATLNTGELFF

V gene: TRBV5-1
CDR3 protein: CASSPPASGISTDTQYF

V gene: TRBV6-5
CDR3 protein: CASSRQGSDSPLHF

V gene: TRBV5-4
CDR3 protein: CASSWDSDNSPLHF

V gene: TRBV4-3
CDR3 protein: CASSLLFSGANVLTF

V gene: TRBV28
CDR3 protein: CASSLPGFMNTEAFF

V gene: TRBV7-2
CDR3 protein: CASSSGAGGLSYEQYF

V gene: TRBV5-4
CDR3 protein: CASSPGGQNIQYF

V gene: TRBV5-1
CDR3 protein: CASSLEVSYEQYF

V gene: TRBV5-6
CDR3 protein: CASSSGTVVTDTQYF